The clone carrying this TCR beta chain showed up just a few times. The V gene's germline CDR1 is SGHAT and CDR2 FQNNGV. Losses at the gene ends were 1 base for V and 6 bases for J; bases not matched to a gene: 14. The CDR3 consists of 17 residues. This entry comes from a study of blood T cell repertoires in COVID-19. Background on the study: The analysed material was cDNA or gDNA that came from T cells, B-cell-depleted T cells, or PBMCs.

The table came from immunoSEQ multiplex PCR; TCRdb's copy has only in-frame clones and leaves some out. The sample yields about 210,000 clones, around 81% seen once. Cohorts were determined from participant-reported clinical history. The rearrangement links TRBV11-2 to TRBJ1-2; 7 nucleotides agree with TRBD1. Sequences were obtained from PBMCs or T cells enriched from blood (not recorded which). This TCR was recovered from a woman aged 45-65 years with acute COVID-19. The CDR3 coding sequence is TGTGCCAGCAGCTTAGTTTCAGGGGGAGTAGGAGGAGATGGCTACACCTTC. Amino acid sequence: CASSLVSGGVGGDGYTF.